The clone carrying this T cell receptor (beta chain) was recorded a few times. No antigen is known for it. This entry comes from a study of cytomegalovirus exposure and HLA in healthy donors. The overall study: The platform used for the 120 validation repertoires matched that of the roughly 720 first-cohort repertoires, a later analysis reported.

Sequencing used immunoSEQ multiplex PCR; TCRdb keeps in-frame clones, though not all of them. The repertoire holds about 340,000 clones, roughly 90% seen once, with over 0.8% in the top ten. The study, taken as a whole, reports: Reports indicated that the classifier achieved high specificity and sensitivity in diagnosing cytomegalovirus status. The authors confirmed in vitro that three CMV-associated chains were specific for CMV antigens.

The CDR3 runs to 16 residues. Germline V gene sequence: CDR1 MNHNS, CDR2 SASEGT. J was trimmed by 7 bases and V by 0 bases; bases with no gene match: 2. The sequence derives from a woman between 18 and 29 years old in good health and CMV-seronegative. The V call is TRBV6-1, the J call TRBJ2-5; 16 bases agree with TRBD2. The sample taken for sequencing was PBMCs. CDR3 in amino acids: CASSEAGLAGGGTQYF. The CDR3 coding sequence is TGTGCCAGCAGTGAAGCGGGACTAGCGGGAGGGGGGACCCAGTACTTC.